The 19 T cell receptor beta chains below come from one sample, sequenced in a study of blood T cells in healthy people across ages. It was with a sample-barcoded 5' primer and a J-beta primer mix that a second PCR of roughly 7 to 12 cycles was run. TCRdb itself ran the 5' RACE reads through MiXCR, one entry per CDR3 protein. The table has 1.4 million or so distinct CDR3 sequences, approximately 39% seen once. The sequencing input was blood. The source of these receptors is a young woman in good health.

The chain joins TRBV24-1 to TRBJ2-5; 9 nucleotides agree with TRBD2. The CDR3 runs 15 residues. Germline V gives CDR1 KGHDR, CDR2 SFDVKD. Trimming cost V 3 bases and J 1 base; bases outside gene matches: 2. Here the CDR3 DNA reads TGTGCCACCAGTGATAGACTAGCGGTCCAAGAGACCCAGTACTTC. Residues: CATSDRLAVQETQYF.

The chain recombines TRBV7-9 with TRBJ1-4; no clear D. This CDR3 comprises 15 residues. Germline values: CDR1 SEHNR, CDR2 FQNEAQ (reference sequence). V was clipped by 5 bases and J by 0 bases, with 10 bases between them. CDR3 amino acids: CASSLEYATNEKLFF. CDR3 nucleotide sequence: TGTGCCAGCAGCCTCGAATATGCAACTAATGAAAAACTGTTTTTT.

The genes are TRBV4-1 and TRBJ1-1; D may be TRBD1 (5 bases). Germline values: CDR1 MGHRA, CDR2 YSYEKL. The V and J ends lost 1 base and 0 bases respectively, with 9 bases between them. The CDR3 consists of 15 residues. CDR3 protein: CASSQVGGVNTEAFF. The CDR3 nucleotides read TGCGCCAGCAGCCAAGTAGGAGGGGTGAACACTGAAGCTTTCTTT.

This clonotype has more than one count but fewer than ten. The V call is TRBV15, the J call TRBJ2-1, with TRBD2 identical over 9 bases. The CDR3 has 18 amino acids. The V gene end was trimmed by 0 bases and the J gene end by 2 bases; junction bases not matched to a gene: 8. Germline V gives CDR1 LNHNV, CDR2 YYDKDF (reference sequence). The CDR3 nucleotides are TGTGCCACCAGCAGAGACTACCCTAGCGGGACCCCCTACAATGAGCAGTTCTTC. Translation gives CATSRDYPSGTPYNEQFF. Drawing the rest from reference TRBV15 and TRBJ2-1, the complete variable domain is DAMVIQNPRYQVTQFGKPVTLSCSQTLNHNVMYWYQQKSSQAPKLLFHYYDKDFNNEADTPDNFQSRRPNTSFCFLDIRSPGLGDTAMYLCATSRDYPSGTPYNEQFFGPGTRLTVL.

The chain links TRBV5-1 to TRBJ1-2; D ambiguous. Trimming stripped 0 bases from V and 3 bases from J, with 15 bases between. The CDR3 extends over 16 amino acids. Germline V gene data show CDR1 as SGHRS and CDR2 as YFSETQ. The CDR3 loop reads CASSLERSFPHYGYTF. In nucleotides, the CDR3 is TGCGCCAGCAGCTTGGAGCGTTCCTTCCCTCACTATGGCTACACCTTC.

The table lists this clonotype with a few counts. This chain uses TRBV27 with TRBJ2-5; D possibly corresponds to TRBD2 (6 bases). V was clipped by 3 bases and J by 4 bases, with 12 bases between them. The V gene's germline CDR1 is MNHEY and CDR2 SMNVEV (reference sequence). CDR3 length equals 14 residues. CDR3 sequence (DNA): TGTGCCAGCAGTTTTCTAGCGACATCAGAGACCCAGTACTTC. Protein product: CASSFLATSETQYF.

The table lists this clonotype with many counts. The chain has TRBV2 and TRBJ2-5, with D hard to call. Trimming stripped 6 bases from V and 1 base from J, with 15 bases between. CDR3 length: 15 residues. Germline CDR1 reads SNHLY; CDR2 reads FYNNEI. The CDR3 coding sequence is TGTGCCAGCAGCCCGGACGGTGGGGTCCAAGAGACCCAGTACTTC. Encoded protein: CASSPDGGVQETQYF.

The chain is built from TRBV5-1 and TRBJ1-2; 7 bases match TRBD1. Germline trimming cut 4 bases from V and 7 bases from J; bases unmatched to any gene: 7. CDR1 is SGHRS and CDR2 is YFSETQ in the germline V gene. There are 13 residues in the CDR3. CDR3 residues: CASSIQGEVGYTF. Here the CDR3 DNA reads TGCGCCAGCAGCATTCAGGGGGAAGTTGGCTACACCTTC.

This clonotype was seen many times. The CDR3 DNA reads as TGTGCCAGCGGTACCTTCGTGGGGCTCGAGACCCAGTACTTC. It encodes CASGTFVGLETQYF. The chain couples TRBV7-2 to TRBJ2-5; D might be TRBD1 (5 bases). Germline loops: CDR1 SGHTA, CDR2 FQGNSA. Trimming removed 8 bases at V and 5 bases at J, with 18 bases between. The CDR3 runs 14 residues.

This clonotype was recorded only once. The chain couples TRBV7-9 to TRBJ1-1; D is unresolved. The CDR3 consists of 13 residues. V shed 5 bases and J shed 3 bases, with 10 bases lying between them. Per germline, CDR1 SEHNR and CDR2 FQNEAQ (reference sequence). CDR3: CASSPVEDTEAFF. CDR3 DNA sequence: TGTGCCAGCAGCCCAGTCGAGGACACTGAAGCTTTCTTT.

This sequence joins TRBV10-3 and TRBJ1-6, with D unresolved. CDR1 and CDR2 from the germline V gene are ENHRY and SYGVKD. This CDR3 is 14 amino acids long. The V end was cut by 7 bases, the J end by 5 bases, with 12 bases between. The CDR3 loop is CAIKRDPDNSPLHF. In DNA form, the CDR3 reads TGTGCCATCAAGAGGGATCCGGATAATTCACCCCTCCACTTT.

The chain carries TRBV20-1 and TRBJ1-1; D gene unclear. V lost 0 bases, J lost 0 bases, and 20 bases lay in between. The CDR3 consists of 18 residues. Germline CDR1 DFQATT, CDR2 SNEGSKA (reference sequence). The CDR3, as DNA: TGCAGTGCTAGAGACCCGAACAGCCATAACCCCATGAACACTGAAGCTTTCTTT. It translates to CSARDPNSHNPMNTEAFF.

This clonotype has a handful of counts. J is TRBJ2-7 and V is TRBV4-3; D gene ambiguous. The length of the CDR3 is 14 residues. Germline lookup yields CDR1 LGHNA and CDR2 YSLEER. The germline V and J ends were trimmed by 2 bases and 0 bases, with 8 bases remaining between them. CDR3 loop: CASSQSVRSYEQYF. The CDR3 nucleotides read TGCGCCAGCAGCCAATCGGTCCGCTCCTACGAGCAGTACTTC.

V gene TRBV4-3 combines with J gene TRBJ2-3; 7 nucleotides align to TRBD2. CDR3 length: 14 amino acids. Germline CDR1 is LGHNA and CDR2 is YSLEER. J was trimmed by 7 bases and V by 6 bases; bases with no gene match: 10. The CDR3 spells CASSWRGLLNTQYF. For the CDR3, the DNA is TGCGCCAGCAGTTGGCGGGGGTTATTAAATACGCAGTATTTT.

This chain connects TRBV27 to TRBJ2-3; perhaps TRBD2 as D (6 bases). This CDR3 region has 16 residues. The ends were cut back, 3 bases at V and 0 bases at J, with 13 bases in the middle. Germline V gene data show CDR1 as MNHEY and CDR2 as SMNVEV (reference sequence). The CDR3: CASSLILATSTDTQYF. In nucleotides, the CDR3 is TGTGCCAGCAGTTTGATCCTAGCGACAAGCACAGATACGCAGTATTTT.

This clonotype was seen a few times. This chain joins TRBV12-3 or TRBV12-4 and TRBJ1-2, with TRBD1 as a possible D gene (6 bases). With 5 bases removed from V and 4 bases from J, the gap between germline ends came to 11 bases. The CDR3 totals 13 residues. The CDR3, as DNA: TGTGCCAGCAGTATTACAGGGTTCTATGGCTACACCTTC. It translates to CASSITGFYGYTF.

This clonotype was observed a few times. The chain uses TRBV20-1 and TRBJ1-1, with D perhaps TRBD1 (6 bases). Germline V gives CDR1 DFQATT, CDR2 SNEGSKA (reference sequence). This CDR3 spans 13 amino acids. V was trimmed by 4 bases and J by 5 bases, leaving 14 bases between them. The CDR3 reads CSATGHLGTEAFF. The CDR3 bases are TGCAGTGCTACGGGACACCTGGGGACTGAAGCTTTCTTT.

This clonotype occurred a few times. The V and J genes are TRBV24-1 and TRBJ2-3; possible D gene TRBD2, 6 bases. This CDR3 spans 15 amino acids. Trimming shortened V by 3 bases and J by 4 bases, and 13 bases separated the two germline ends. Germline V gene data show CDR1 as KGHDR and CDR2 as SFDVKD. CDR3: CATSDLGTGPDTQYF. For the CDR3, the DNA is TGTGCCACCAGTGATCTCGGGACTGGACCAGATACGCAGTATTTT.

The count of this clonotype is one. The genes are TRBV5-1 and TRBJ1-2; D uncertain. The CDR3 totals 15 residues. CDR1 and CDR2 from the germline V gene are SGHRS and YFSETQ. Trimming took off 0 bases at V and 6 bases at J, with 15 bases between the two ends. The CDR3 protein is CASSLGGLTANGYTF. The DNA for the CDR3 is TGCGCCAGCAGCTTGGGAGGCCTAACTGCTAATGGCTACACCTTC.